Sequencing of this T cell receptor (beta chain) was carried out in a study of cytotoxic CD8 clonotypes in ibrutinib-treated CLL (dated by TCRdb to the early 2020s). Looking at the study overall: The cohort included roughly 15 treatment-naive and eleven to twelve relapsed/refractory patients; 17 to 18 were IGHV unmutated. Partial responses were observed in about 24 patients and complete responses in 2; after a median follow-up of around 68 months, remission was maintained in approximately 15 patients and progression was observed in about twelve. Samples at response were collected after a median of about twelve months of treatment, with a range of roughly 6 to 36 months. On average, each sample yielded 255,043 productive templates and around 100,000 productive rearrangements. Longitudinal samples were available for about 30% of the 86 trial participants. Cryopreserved peripheral blood mononuclear cells were collected before treatment, at response, and at either disease progression or sustained remission. All remission and progressive disease samples were collected while patients were still receiving ibrutinib.

The CDR3, from cysteine to phenylalanine, totals 12 residues. Only CDR3 DNA remains: 36 bases, in frame from the first base. The V end loses 1 base and the J end loses 8 bases, and a stretch of 8 bases separates them. The germline V gene provides CDR1 SGHAT and CDR2 FQNNGV. The meaning of the sample's time point label: roughly 2 years on ibrutinib. For TCR beta library preparation, approximately 1.8 micrograms of genomic DNA was extracted from cryopreserved PBMCs. Longitudinal blood samples from CLL patients on ibrutinib monotherapy were analyzed using high-throughput TCR beta sequencing. The patients were enrolled in a single-center, open-label phase 2 trial of ibrutinib monotherapy. The goal of deep resolution MiSeq sequencing was a depth between 1 in 1 million and 1 in 200,000 T cells, and coverage averaged 10x per clonotype. The immunoSEQ hsTCRB Kit was used to generate the TCR beta libraries. Concerning the study's data processing: The data were analyzed with ImmunoSEQ Analyzer and ImmunoSEQ Data Assistant, and V, D and J gene assignments followed IMGT definitions. Clonality, with values ranging from 0 to 1, was calculated as one minus the normalized Shannon entropy of productive rearrangement frequencies. Only overrepresented clonotypes making up at least 0.05% of the repertoire of each patient were included in the public clonotype analysis. Around 12 age-matched healthy donor repertoires from immuneACCESS were used as controls for clonality. TCRdb obtained this table from immuneACCESS and retained in-frame rearrangements with V and J assigned. These tables miss some clones; where compared with another copy, unresolved V genes account for less than half of the shortfall, and the remainder is unexplained. V, J and clone size derive from that table, while D and trimming were established from the DNA sequence. The sample has fewer than 30,000 clones on record, roughly 70% of them singletons. The ten biggest clones cover around 26% of the sample.

In the case of this clone: Its target antigen remains unknown. Qualities for individual bases were not recorded, and no much larger clone is one base off.

Broader findings and caveats from the paper: Sampling times were not matched between patients in sustained remission and patients whose disease was progressing, and lymph node repertoires were not examined. An increase in clonality was observed at ibrutinib response, with clonality remaining stable during sustained remission and falling back toward baseline at progression. Baseline clonality exceeded that of age-matched healthy donors and correlated strongly with circulating CD8+ T-cell counts. Public clonotypes were rare and either shrank or stayed stable during treatment, and the rise in clonality at ibrutinib response reflected expansion of private clonotypes.

This receptor chain uses TRBV11-2 and TRBJ1-2, with the D gene uncertain. The sample was PBMCs, taken after 24 months of ibrutinib treatment. The sequence was obtained from a human donor with chronic lymphocytic leukemia. The bases read TGTGCCAGCAGCTTAGTTGGGTCCGGCTACACCTTC. Its protein reads: CASSLVGSGYTF.